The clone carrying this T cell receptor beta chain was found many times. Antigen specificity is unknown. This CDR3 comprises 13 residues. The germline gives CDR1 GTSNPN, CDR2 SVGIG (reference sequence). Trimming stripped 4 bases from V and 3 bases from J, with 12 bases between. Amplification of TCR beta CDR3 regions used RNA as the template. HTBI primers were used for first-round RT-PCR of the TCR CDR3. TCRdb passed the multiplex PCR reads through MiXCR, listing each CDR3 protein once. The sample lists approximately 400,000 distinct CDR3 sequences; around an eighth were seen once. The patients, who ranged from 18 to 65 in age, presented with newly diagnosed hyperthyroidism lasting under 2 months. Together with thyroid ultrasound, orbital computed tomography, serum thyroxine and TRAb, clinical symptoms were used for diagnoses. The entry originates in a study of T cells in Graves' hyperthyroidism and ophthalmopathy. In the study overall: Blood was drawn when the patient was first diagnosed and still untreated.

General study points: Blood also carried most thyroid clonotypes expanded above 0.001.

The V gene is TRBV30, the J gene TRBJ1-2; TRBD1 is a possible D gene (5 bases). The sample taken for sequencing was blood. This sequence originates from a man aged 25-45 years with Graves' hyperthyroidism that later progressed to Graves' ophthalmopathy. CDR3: CAWTGRADYGYTF. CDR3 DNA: TGTGCCTGGACGGGCAGGGCCGACTATGGCTACACCTTC.